This T cell receptor (beta chain) was documented in a study of PD-1 blockade in classical Hodgkin lymphoma. Germline V gives CDR1 LNHDA, CDR2 SQIVND (reference sequence). There are 13 residues in the CDR3. V lost 1 base to trimming and J lost 4 bases, with 7 bases between them. After autologous stem cell transplantation all patients relapsed, and prior brentuximab vedotin exposure differed between cohorts. Method: immunoSEQ multiplex PCR; TCRdb's copy keeps in-frame clones and lacks some. The data contain 35,000 to 40,000 clones, approximately 86% of them singletons. About this clone: No antigen is known for it.

Study-wide findings and caveats: Diminished baseline TCR diversity has been reported in newly diagnosed patients relative to healthy donors. Newly diagnosed patients had diversity similar to the baseline diversity of complete responders.

The sequence was collected from a human donor with classical Hodgkin lymphoma. The sequencing used peripheral blood mononuclear cells (PBMCs), collected before the second cycle of nivolumab. The gene calls are TRBV19 and TRBJ1-1; TRBD1 is a possible D gene (5 bases). The DNA for the CDR3 is TGTGCCAGTAGTATAGTCGGGGGCACTGAAGCTTTCTTT. Translation: CASSIVGGTEAFF.